The 16 T cell receptor beta chains below all came from one sample that was sequenced in a study of T cell responses to AZD1222 COVID-19 vaccine. This table comes from immunoSEQ multiplex PCR, and its TCRdb copy is limited to in-frame clones, with some not included. The table has about 150,000 clones, 88% seen once. Sequencing used peripheral blood, obtained on day 0 of AZD1222 vaccination. The receptor source for this set is an adult in good health.

The CDR3 spells CASKLGASNEQFF. The CDR3 DNA follows: TGTGCCAGCAAACTCGGGGCATCTAATGAGCAGTTCTTC. This chain connects TRBV12-3 or TRBV12-4 to TRBJ2-1, with D tentatively TRBD1 or TRBD2 (5 bases each). V was pared by 7 bases and J by 7 bases, with 14 bases between. The length of the CDR3 is 13 residues.

This sequence joins TRBV5-4 and TRBJ1-1; D unclear. Germline V gene sequence: CDR1 SGHNT, CDR2 YYREEE (reference sequence). Trimming stripped 0 bases from V and 0 bases from J, with 12 bases between. The CDR3 sequence is 16 residues long. As DNA, the CDR3 is TGTGCCAGCAGCTTGGGAAGGAACAACATGAACACTGAAGCTTTCTTT. Protein product: CASSLGRNNMNTEAFF.

V and J are TRBV6-4 and TRBJ2-2; 8 bases match TRBD1. This CDR3 is 14 amino acids long. Trimming at V came to 3 bases and at J to 6 bases, leaving 3 bases not matched to a gene. In germline, CDR1 is MRHNA, CDR2 SNTAGT. The CDR3 DNA reads TGTGCCAGCAGTGAAGGACAGGGTGCCGGGGAGCTGTTTTTT. Protein product: CASSEGQGAGELFF.

V is TRBV6-6 and J is TRBJ1-4, with D possibly being TRBD1 (5 bases). This CDR3 comprises 14 residues. Germline CDR1 reads MNHNY; CDR2 reads SVGAGI (reference sequence). V was shortened by 2 bases and J by 7 bases, with 11 bases between the two germline ends. CDR3 bases: TGTGCCAGCAGTTACGGGCAGGGTTTTGAAAAACTGTTTTTT. Protein sequence: CASSYGQGFEKLFF.

V and J are TRBV28 and TRBJ1-5, with no clear D. Germline V gene lookup returns CDR1 MDHEN and CDR2 SYDVKM. V lost 7 bases and J lost 4, with 8 bases in between. CDR3 length equals 12 residues. CDR3 residues: CASIGGNQPQHF. CDR3 sequence (DNA): TGTGCCAGCATTGGAGGGAATCAGCCCCAGCATTTT.

The chain links TRBV4-1 to TRBJ1-6; TRBD1 is a possible D gene (5 bases). V was pared by 4 bases and J by 8 bases, with 12 bases between. The CDR3 is 14 residues long. The germline gives CDR1 MGHRA, CDR2 YSYEKL. CDR3 DNA: TGCGCCAGCAGCCGGGACCCAACGGATTCACCCCTCCACTTT. This gives the protein CASSRDPTDSPLHF.

The chain joins TRBV10-2 to TRBJ1-3, with D tentatively TRBD1 (5 bases). The CDR3 extends over 15 amino acids. V was cut by 6 bases and J by 3 bases, with 15 bases left in between. In germline, CDR1 is WSHSY, CDR2 SAAADI. The CDR3 nucleotides read TGCGCCAGCAGGCCCCAGGGCGTGGGTGGAAACACCATATATTTT. Protein: CASRPQGVGGNTIYF.

This chain uses TRBV10-3 with TRBJ2-3; 9 nucleotides agree with TRBD2. Germline V lookup: CDR1 ENHRY, CDR2 SYGVKD. The CDR3 is made up of 14 amino acids. Trimming at V came to 3 bases and at J to 6 bases, leaving 4 bases not matched to a gene. Here the CDR3 reads CAISEGLAGDTQYF. Written as DNA, the CDR3 is TGTGCCATCAGTGAAGGCCTAGCGGGGGATACGCAGTATTTT.

This clone appeared a few times. J is TRBJ2-7 and V is TRBV5-8; 12 bases align to TRBD1. The junction had 7 bases not matched to a gene; V was cut back by 4 bases and J by 5 bases. The CDR3 is made up of 15 amino acids. Germline lookup yields CDR1 SGHTS and CDR2 YDEGEE. As DNA, the CDR3 is TGTGCCAGCAGCGCCCCGGGACAGGGGGCCAACGAGCAGTACTTC. This translates into CASSAPGQGANEQYF.

The chain is built from TRBV11-2 and TRBJ2-5, with a possible D match to TRBD1 (5 bases). Germline assignment: CDR1 SGHAT and CDR2 FQNNGV. Between the trimmed V and J ends, which lost 3 bases and 4 bases, there was a span of 12 bases. This CDR3 has 14 amino acids. This chain's CDR3 is CASSFGQGGETQYF. DNA for the CDR3: TGTGCCAGCAGCTTTGGGCAGGGTGGAGAGACCCAGTACTTC. The entire variable domain, with the rest obtained from reference TRBV11-2 and TRBJ2-5, is as follows: EAGVAQSPRYKIIEKRQSVAFWCNPISGHATLYWYQQILGQGPKLLIQFQNNGVVDDSQLPKDRFSAERLKGVDSTLKIQPAKLEDSAVYLCASSFGQGGETQYFGPGTRLLVL.

The rearrangement joins TRBV11-2 to TRBJ2-3; D possibly matches TRBD1 or TRBD2 (5 bases each). Trimming removed 3 bases at V and 1 base at J, with 11 bases between. The CDR3 contains 15 residues. CDR1 is SGHAT and CDR2 is FQNNGV in the germline V gene. As DNA, the CDR3 is TGTGCCAGCAGCTTGGATGGGGGACGCACAGATACGCAGTATTTT. This translates into CASSLDGGRTDTQYF.

This clone turned up a few times. The CDR3 DNA is TGTGCCACCGAGACAGGGGCCCTATCTGAAGCTTTCTTT. The encoded protein is CATETGALSEAFF. This chain uses TRBV2 with TRBJ1-1, with 8 nucleotides matching TRBD1. V shed 10 bases, J shed 6 bases, and the junction held 10 bases outside the gene matches. Germline CDR1 SNHLY, CDR2 FYNNEI. The CDR3 loop spans 13 amino acids.

The chain uses TRBV10-3 and TRBJ2-6, with 8 bases matching TRBD1. Per the germline V gene, CDR1 is ENHRY and CDR2 is SYGVKD. The J segment lost 2 bases and the V segment lost 10 bases, leaving 10 bases of the junction unmatched. The CDR3 consists of 16 residues. CDR3 protein: CASATLTGAGANVLTF. The DNA for the CDR3 is TGTGCCAGCGCAACCCTGACAGGGGCTGGGGCCAACGTCCTGACTTTC.

The rearrangement links TRBV28 to TRBJ1-2; a weak D match, TRBD1 (5 bases). The CDR3 is 14 residues long. The ends were cut back, 9 bases at V and 8 bases at J, with 22 bases in the middle. Per germline, CDR1 MDHEN and CDR2 SYDVKM. The CDR3 DNA reads as TGTGCCAGTGGGTTACCGGGGCCAGGAAGAGGCTACACCTTC. Translation gives CASGLPGPGRGYTF.

This clone came up a few times. The chain uses TRBV12-3 or TRBV12-4 and TRBJ1-3, with D maybe TRBD1 (6 bases). Trimming stripped 7 bases from V and 4 bases from J, with 8 bases between. CDR3 length: 12 amino acids. The CDR3 bases are TGTGCCAGCAAAACAGGGGGAAACACCATATATTTT. Protein product: CASKTGGNTIYF.

This chain joins TRBV16 and TRBJ1-2; D not resolved. Between the trimmed V and J ends, which lost 2 bases and 2 bases, there was a span of 6 bases. Germline CDR1 is KGHSY and CDR2 is FQNENV. The CDR3 consists of 13 residues. CDR3 DNA: TGTGCCAGCAGCCAAGGTTCGAACTATGGCTACACCTTC. It specifies CASSQGSNYGYTF.